This entry lists 20 T cell receptor beta chains sequenced from one sample in a study of blood T cell repertoires in COVID-19. The repertoire was sequenced with immunoSEQ multiplex PCR; TCRdb's copy has only in-frame clones and lacks some. The sample carries 95,000 to 150,000 clones, around 90% recorded once. Sequencing was carried out using peripheral blood. The receptors come from an older woman with COVID-19, enrolled during active disease.

The rearrangement joins TRBV5-1 to TRBJ2-1, with D unresolved. The V end lost 4 bases, the J end lost 2 bases, and 10 bases lay between the germline ends. CDR3 length: 14 residues. The germline V gene encodes CDR1 SGHRS and CDR2 YFSETQ. The CDR3 region is CASSRQTPYNEQFF. The CDR3 coding sequence is TGCGCCAGCAGCCGCCAGACACCCTACAATGAGCAGTTCTTC.

This clone was found once. A junction boundary mismatches the germline segment, possibly from a read error. The J gene is TRBJ1-4, the V gene TRBV11-3; 7 bases are shared with TRBD1. The germline V gene encodes CDR1 SGHNT and CDR2 YENEEA. The length of the CDR3 is 20 residues. CDR3 bases: TGTGCCAGCAGCGTAGATCCGGAGACAGGGTTTCGAAGGACTAATGAAAAACTGTTTTTT. Its translation: CASSVDPETGFRRTNEKLFF.

The chain carries TRBV9 and TRBJ1-1, with 9 positions matching TRBD1. Germline CDR1 and CDR2: SGDLS and YYNGEE. CDR3 size: 15 residues. The V segment lost 3 bases and the J segment 11 bases; nucleotides outside the gene matches: 14. The CDR3 sequence is CASSEGQGQPSRAFF. CDR3 nucleotides: TGTGCCAGCAGCGAGGGACAGGGACAGCCCTCGCGGGCTTTCTTT. The full variable domain, with the rest looked up from reference TRBV9 and TRBJ1-1, is DSGVTQTPKHLITATGQRVTLRCSPRSGDLSVYWYQQSLDQGLQFLIQYYNGEERAKGNILERFSAQQFPDLHSELNLSSLELGDSALYFCASSEGQGQPSRAFFGQGTRLTVV.

The chain recombines TRBV11-2 with TRBJ1-2; 7 nucleotides agree with TRBD1. V was clipped by 4 bases and J by 5 bases; unmatched bases: 10. The CDR3 runs to 15 residues. Germline loops: CDR1 SGHAT, CDR2 FQNNGV. The CDR3 sequence is CASSSPSGGQYGYTF. CDR3 bases: TGTGCCAGCAGCTCACCTTCAGGGGGGCAGTATGGCTACACCTTC. Variable domain in full (rest from reference TRBV11-2 and TRBJ1-2): EAGVAQSPRYKIIEKRQSVAFWCNPISGHATLYWYQQILGQGPKLLIQFQNNGVVDDSQLPKDRFSAERLKGVDSTLKIQPAKLEDSAVYLCASSSPSGGQYGYTFGSGTRLTVV.

The rearrangement joins TRBV30 to TRBJ1-2, with 8 bases identical to TRBD1. The CDR3 has 12 amino acids. The junction had 5 bases not matched to a gene; V was cut back by 7 bases and J by 4 bases. In germline, CDR1 is GTSNPN, CDR2 SVGIG (reference sequence). This chain's CDR3 is CASTGTGYGYTF. CDR3 DNA: TGTGCCTCCACCGGGACAGGCTATGGCTACACCTTC. The whole variable domain, filled in from reference TRBV30 and TRBJ1-2, reads SQTIHQWPATLVQPVGSPLSLECTVEGTSNPNLYWYRQAAGRGLQLLFYSVGIGQISSEVPQNLSASRPQDRQFILSSKKLLLSDSGFYLCASTGTGYGYTFGSGTRLTVV.

The chain joins TRBV4-1 to TRBJ2-1, with 9 bases lining up with TRBD2. V lost 2 bases to trimming and J lost 5 bases; unmatched junction nucleotides: 4. This CDR3 is built from 15 residues. The germline V gene encodes CDR1 MGHRA and CDR2 YSYEKL. CDR3 residues: CASSQLAGLNNEQFF. In nucleotides, the CDR3 is TGCGCCAGCAGCCAACTAGCGGGGTTGAACAATGAGCAGTTCTTC.

DNA for the CDR3: TGTGCCAGTAGTATAGCCCGACAGAGGTCTAATGAAAAACTGTTTTTT. The encoded protein is CASSIARQRSNEKLFF. The chain uses TRBV19 and TRBJ1-4, with a weak D call TRBD1 (5 bases). From germline, CDR1 is LNHDA and CDR2 SQIVND (reference sequence). V was pared by 1 base and J by 3 bases, with 12 bases between. The CDR3 contains 16 residues.

The chain uses TRBV3-1 (or the pseudogene TRBV3-2) and TRBJ1-6, with D possibly matching TRBD1 (6 bases). This CDR3 is 16 amino acids long. V lost 2 bases, J lost 1 base, and 9 bases lay in between. Per the germline V gene, CDR1 is LGHDT and CDR2 is YNNKEL (reference sequence). CDR3 loop: CASSQQGLSYNSPLHF. CDR3 bases: TGTGCCAGCAGCCAACAGGGGCTGTCCTATAATTCACCCCTCCACTTT.

The CDR3 region is CASSSIRDRASNYGYTF. DNA of the CDR3: TGTGCCAGCAGCTCGATCCGGGACAGGGCATCTAACTATGGCTACACCTTC. The rearrangement uses TRBV11-2 and TRBJ1-2; 9 bases match TRBD1. This CDR3 comprises 17 residues. CDR1 is SGHAT and CDR2 is FQNNGV in the germline V gene. The J segment lost 0 bases and the V segment lost 4 bases, leaving 9 bases of the junction unmatched.

The V gene is TRBV18, the J gene TRBJ2-7, with TRBD1 identical over 9 bases. Germline CDR1 and CDR2: KGHSH and LQKENI. The CDR3 contains 15 residues. Germline trimming cut 4 bases from V and 2 bases from J; bases unmatched to any gene: 6. The CDR3 loop reads CASSRAGTGTYEQYF. In DNA, the CDR3 is TGTGCCAGCTCACGCGCCGGGACAGGGACCTACGAGCAGTACTTC.

The chain uses TRBV3-1 (or the pseudogene TRBV3-2) and TRBJ1-1, with D unresolved. V was trimmed by 2 bases and J by 4 bases, leaving 11 bases between them. Germline lookup yields CDR1 LGHDT and CDR2 YNNKEL (reference sequence). The CDR3 runs 14 residues. CDR3 sequence (DNA): TGTGCCAGCAGCCAATACAGCAGATCCACTGAAGCTTTCTTT. This translates into CASSQYSRSTEAFF.

This sequence joins TRBV15 and TRBJ1-4; 7 nucleotides match TRBD1. The CDR3 is 16 residues long. After removal of 5 bases from V and 5 bases from J, the junction contained 11 bases not matched to a gene. Germline CDR1 and CDR2: LNHNV and YYDKDF (reference sequence). Here the CDR3 reads CATSGLPGQLNEKLFF. The CDR3 DNA reads as TGTGCCACCAGCGGACTTCCGGGACAGCTGAATGAAAAACTGTTTTTT.

The chain combines TRBV25-1 with TRBJ1-3; D might be TRBD1 (5 bases). Trimming left V 1 base short and J 4 bases short, with 14 bases between. From germline, CDR1 is MGHDK and CDR2 SYGVNS. The CDR3 contains 16 residues. The CDR3 DNA reads as TGTGCCAGCAGTGAATGGGGCCGTTCTGCAGGAAACACCATATATTTT. Its translation is CASSEWGRSAGNTIYF.

The gene calls are TRBV4-3 and TRBJ2-6; TRBD1 aligns across 8 bases. Germline V lookup: CDR1 LGHNA, CDR2 YSLEER. J lost 3 bases, V lost 4 bases, and 11 bases had no gene match. The CDR3 has 18 residues. The CDR3 DNA reads TGCGCCAGCAGCCGGCAAGGACAGGGCTTAGGTGGGGCCAACGTCCTGACTTTC. Its translation is CASSRQGQGLGGANVLTF.

The J gene is TRBJ1-2, the V gene TRBV4-2, with no clear D. Germline V gene sequence: CDR1 LGHNA, CDR2 YNFKEQ. V was cut by 0 bases and J by 8 bases, with 10 bases left in between. The CDR3 runs to 13 residues. CDR3 region: CASSQEGVGGYTF. Written as DNA, the CDR3 is TGTGCCAGCAGCCAAGAGGGAGTTGGGGGCTACACCTTC.

This chain connects TRBV30 to TRBJ1-3; 8 nucleotides match TRBD1. CDR3 length: 13 amino acids. From germline, CDR1 is GTSNPN and CDR2 SVGIG (reference sequence). Trimming took 5 bases from V and 0 from J; bases not matched to a gene: 0. CDR3 loop: CAWGTGSGNTIYF. In DNA form, the CDR3 reads TGTGCCTGGGGGACAGGCTCTGGAAACACCATATATTTT.

The chain employs TRBV4-2 and TRBJ1-1, with D unclear. Germline assignment: CDR1 LGHNA and CDR2 YNFKEQ. This CDR3 is built from 14 residues. V was cut by 0 bases and J by 0 bases, with 5 bases left in between. For the CDR3, the DNA is TGTGCCAGCAGCCAAGAAAACATGAACACTGAAGCTTTCTTT. Translation: CASSQENMNTEAFF.

The chain carries TRBV4-1 and TRBJ1-1; D gene ambiguous. Germline CDR1 reads MGHRA; CDR2 reads YSYEKL. This CDR3 is built from 17 residues. Trimming took off 6 bases at V and 0 bases at J, with 20 bases between the two ends. The CDR3 sequence: CASRPWGDRAMNTEAFF. The DNA of the CDR3 is TGCGCCAGCAGACCGTGGGGAGATAGGGCTATGAACACTGAAGCTTTCTTT.

The chain carries TRBV14 and TRBJ2-1, with a tentative D call TRBD1 (5 bases). Trimming shortened V by 4 bases and J by 8 bases, and 18 bases separated the two germline ends. The CDR3 contains 15 residues. CDR1 is SGHDN, CDR2 FVKESK, per germline. The CDR3 region is CASSPGHVSRDEQFF. As DNA, the CDR3 is TGTGCCAGCAGCCCTGGACACGTGAGCCGGGATGAGCAGTTCTTC.

This clone was picked up a small number of times. The same CDR3 arises from other DNA sequences in this sample as well. The chain is built from TRBV18 and TRBJ2-2; TRBD1 agrees at 8 bases. Per the germline V gene, CDR1 is KGHSH and CDR2 is LQKENI. The CDR3 is made up of 15 amino acids. Trimming took 4 bases from V and 2 from J; bases not matched to a gene: 3. For the CDR3, the DNA is TGTGCCAGCTCACTCGGACAGGGAAACACCGGGGAGCTGTTTTTT. It encodes CASSLGQGNTGELFF.